This T cell receptor beta chain was sequenced during a study of T cells in Graves' hyperthyroidism and ophthalmopathy. The TCR beta CDR3 regions underwent amplification using RNA transcripts as the source. The HTBI set primed first-round TCR CDR3 RT-PCR. Using its own MiXCR run on the multiplex PCR reads, TCRdb lists one record per CDR3 protein. The data contain about 570,000 distinct CDR3 sequences, around 45% of them singletons. On this clonotype: Sequence at one end of the junction differs from germline and may be a read error.

This TCR was recovered from an adult woman with Graves' disease, either hyperthyroidism or ophthalmopathy (not recorded which). Source material: peripheral blood or thyroid tissue (not recorded which).

This chain's CDR3 is CATSESGTGAYEQHF. DNA of the CDR3: TGCGCCACCAGCGAGTCCGGGACAGGGGCCTACGAGCAGCACTTC. The chain combines TRBV5-1 with TRBJ2-7; 10 nucleotides agree with TRBD1. In germline, CDR1 is SGHRS, CDR2 YFSETQ. The CDR3 spans 15 residues.